The clone carrying this T cell receptor (beta chain) was seen more than once but under ten times. This sample is part of a study of shared T cell receptors in the human thymus. V lost 2 bases and J 4 bases, leaving 14 bases between the germline ends. The CDR3 loop spans 15 amino acids. Germline lookup yields CDR1 SEHNR and CDR2 FQNEAQ (reference sequence). Some clones are missing from TCRdb's copy, which holds only in-frame ones; the method was immunoSEQ multiplex PCR. The sample contains hundreds of thousands of clones, around 87% of which appear only once. The sample was also reused in another study, on human thymus T cells.

This TCR derives from a boy younger than two with a congenital heart defect. Source material: thymocytes. The chain employs TRBV7-9 and TRBJ2-5; a weak D match, TRBD2 (6 bases). Here the CDR3 reads CASSLRAEGLETQYF. As DNA, the CDR3 is TGTGCCAGCAGCTTAAGGGCGGAGGGGCTAGAGACCCAGTACTTC.